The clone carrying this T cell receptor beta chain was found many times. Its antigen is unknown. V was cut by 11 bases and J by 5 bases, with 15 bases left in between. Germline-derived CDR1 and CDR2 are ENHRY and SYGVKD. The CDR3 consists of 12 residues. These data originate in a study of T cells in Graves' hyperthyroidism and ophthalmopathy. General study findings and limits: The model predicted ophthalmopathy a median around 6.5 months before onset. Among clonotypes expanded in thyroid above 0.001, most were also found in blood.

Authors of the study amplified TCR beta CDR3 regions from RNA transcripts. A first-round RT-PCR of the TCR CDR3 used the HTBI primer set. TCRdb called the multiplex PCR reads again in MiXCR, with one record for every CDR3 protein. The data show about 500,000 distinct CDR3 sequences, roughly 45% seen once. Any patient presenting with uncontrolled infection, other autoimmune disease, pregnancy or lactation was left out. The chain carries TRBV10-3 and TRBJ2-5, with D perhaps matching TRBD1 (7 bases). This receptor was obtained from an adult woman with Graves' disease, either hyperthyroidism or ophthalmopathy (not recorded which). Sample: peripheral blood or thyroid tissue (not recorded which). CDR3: CACGDRTETQYF. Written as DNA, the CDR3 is TGTGCCTGCGGGGACAGAACTGAGACCCAGTACTTC.